The clone carrying this T cell receptor beta chain was observed at least ten times. Antigen unknown. Per germline, CDR1 SGHDN and CDR2 FVKESK. V lost 0 bases to trimming and J lost 7 bases, with 13 bases between them. The CDR3 is 14 residues long. Unique molecular identifiers were added to individual cDNA molecules. TCRdb fed the 5' RACE reads into MiXCR, producing one record per CDR3 protein. The sample lists about 48,000 distinct CDR3 sequences, 6.2% occurring once. The data were obtained in a study of early T cells in non-severe SARS-CoV-2 infection. Study context: It was bulk RNA from unsorted whole blood that was sequenced, and the chains were unpaired.

General study findings and limits: Comparison of clonotypes with VDJdb favored anti-spike CD8 responses while missing private and CD4 specificities.

The TCR originated in an adult who was a healthcare worker with PCR-confirmed SARS-CoV-2 infection or an uninfected control (not recorded which). The rearrangement links TRBV14 to TRBJ2-7; D is possibly TRBD2 (6 bases). Here the sequenced sample was whole blood, taken at baseline. CDR3 in amino acids: CASSQDWVRGEQYF. DNA for the CDR3: TGTGCCAGCAGCCAAGATTGGGTTCGGGGGGAGCAGTACTTC.